This passage covers 19 T cell receptor beta chains from one sample sequenced in a study of T cell responses to AZD1222 COVID-19 vaccine. Profiling relied on immunoSEQ multiplex PCR, and the TCRdb table lists in-frame clones only, not all of them. Found here are 150,000 to 200,000 clones, 90% of them singletons; the top ten hold roughly 6.2%. Material: peripheral blood, obtained 28 days after the second AZD1222 dose. The receptor set was obtained from an adult who received the AZD1222 COVID-19 vaccine.

The V call is TRBV28, the J call TRBJ1-4, with TRBD1 matching 8 bases. The CDR3 length is 12 residues. The ends lost 6 bases at V and 8 bases at J; junction bases unmatched: 2. The germline gives CDR1 MDHEN, CDR2 SYDVKM. The CDR3 here is CASRQGDEKLFF. The CDR3 coding sequence is TGTGCCAGCAGACAGGGGGACGAAAAACTGTTTTTT.

The J gene is TRBJ2-1, the V gene TRBV4-2; 8 bases are a match to TRBD2. The CDR3 is 17 amino acids. The V gene's germline CDR1 is LGHNA and CDR2 YNFKEQ. Trimming at V came to 1 base and at J to 7 bases, leaving 12 bases not matched to a gene. The CDR3: CASSQVGTSGSRNEQFF. The CDR3, as DNA: TGTGCCAGCAGCCAAGTCGGGACTAGTGGCTCTCGGAATGAGCAGTTCTTC.

The chain is built from TRBV27 and TRBJ1-5, with TRBD1 matching 7 bases. The length of the CDR3 is 17 residues. V lost 5 bases to trimming and J lost 3 bases; unmatched junction nucleotides: 13. Germline assignment: CDR1 MNHEY and CDR2 SMNVEV (reference sequence). DNA of the CDR3: TGTGCCAGCAGTCGAACCTTAACAGGGGATATCAATCAGCCCCAGCATTTT. This gives the protein CASSRTLTGDINQPQHF.

This chain joins TRBV27 and TRBJ1-4; D remains ambiguous. The germline gives CDR1 MNHEY, CDR2 SMNVEV (reference sequence). The germline V and J ends were trimmed by 3 bases and 5 bases, with 7 bases remaining between them. This CDR3 is 13 amino acids long. This chain's CDR3 is CASSFSLNEKLFF. CDR3 sequence (DNA): TGTGCCAGCAGTTTCTCCCTAAATGAAAAACTGTTTTTT.

The V gene is TRBV6-5, the J gene TRBJ1-1; D call uncertain. V shed 8 bases and J shed 1 base, with 14 bases lying between them. The CDR3 loop spans 14 amino acids. Looked up from germline, CDR1 is MNHEY and CDR2 is SVGAGI. The CDR3 coding sequence is TGTGCCAGCCAAATAACAACAGCGAACACTGAAGCTTTCTTT. Translated, it gives CASQITTANTEAFF.

The V and J genes are TRBV7-9 and TRBJ1-4, with 7 bases matching TRBD1. Per the germline V gene, CDR1 is SEHNR and CDR2 is FQNEAQ (reference sequence). The CDR3 covers 17 residues. J was trimmed by 5 bases and V by 4 bases; bases with no gene match: 13. CDR3: CASSSTHRGVGNEKLFF. CDR3 bases: TGTGCCAGCAGCTCTACTCACAGGGGCGTGGGGAATGAAAAACTGTTTTTT. Filled out from reference TRBV7-9 and TRBJ1-4, the complete variable domain reads DTGVSQNPRHKITKRGQNVTFRCDPISEHNRLYWYRQTLGQGPEFLTYFQNEAQLEKSRLLSDRFSAERPKGSFSTLEIQRTEQGDSAMYLCASSSTHRGVGNEKLFFGSGTQLSVL.

The chain carries TRBV7-9 and TRBJ1-2; TRBD1 matches at 7 bases. The CDR3 contains 14 residues. J gave up 6 bases and V 0 bases, and 4 bases lay outside the gene matches. The germline gives CDR1 SEHNR, CDR2 FQNEAQ (reference sequence). CDR3 sequence: CASSLASGGDGYTF. The CDR3 DNA sequence: TGTGCCAGCAGCTTAGCGTCAGGGGGAGATGGCTACACCTTC.

This chain joins TRBV7-9 and TRBJ2-7; 15 bases match TRBD2. J gave up 5 bases and V 4 bases, and 9 bases lay outside the gene matches. Germline assignment: CDR1 SEHNR and CDR2 FQNEAQ (reference sequence). The CDR3 has 17 residues. CDR3 loop: CASSSARGLAGGHEQYF. DNA of the CDR3: TGTGCCAGCAGCTCTGCAAGGGGACTAGCGGGAGGCCACGAGCAGTACTTC.

The rearrangement links TRBV2 to TRBJ2-5, with TRBD1 matching over 7 bases. Germline V gives CDR1 SNHLY, CDR2 FYNNEI. The CDR3 sequence is 15 residues long. V trimming: 7 bases; J trimming: 4 bases; junction bases outside the gene matches: 12. The DNA for the CDR3 is TGTGCCAGCACGAGGTCAACAGGGGTTTCAGAGACCCAGTACTTC. Protein sequence: CASTRSTGVSETQYF.

The rearrangement uses TRBV16 and TRBJ2-7; possibly TRBD1 for D (7 bases). V dropped 4 bases and J dropped 0 bases, with 13 bases sitting between them. Germline lookup yields CDR1 KGHSY and CDR2 FQNENV. The CDR3 is 15 amino acids. This chain's CDR3 is CASSPRGDSSYEQYF. In nucleotides, the CDR3 is TGTGCCAGCAGCCCGAGGGGGGACAGCTCCTACGAGCAGTACTTC.

This chain joins TRBV2 and TRBJ1-6; D is ambiguous. Germline assignment: CDR1 SNHLY and CDR2 FYNNEI. Trimming shortened V by 9 bases and J by 3 bases, and 21 bases separated the two germline ends. CDR3 length: 17 amino acids. DNA of the CDR3: TGTGCCAGTAACGCTGACCCATTAGACCACTATAATTCACCCCTCCACTTT. This gives the protein CASNADPLDHYNSPLHF.

This clone was detected only once. V usage is TRBV7-4 and J usage is TRBJ2-5; D might be TRBD2 (5 bases). Germline V CDR1 and CDR2: SGHVT, SQSDAQ. V dropped 5 bases and J dropped 9 bases, with 16 bases sitting between them. The CDR3 consists of 13 residues. The CDR3 region is CASSPRSSEAQYF. In nucleotides, the CDR3 is TGTGCCAGCAGCCCAAGATCTTCGGAGGCCCAGTACTTC.

The chain joins TRBV11-2 to TRBJ1-4; TRBD1 is a possible D gene (6 bases). This CDR3 has 14 residues. Germline V gene sequence: CDR1 SGHAT, CDR2 FQNNGV. V lost 3 bases, J lost 10 bases, and 15 bases lay in between. CDR3 nucleotide sequence: TGTGCCAGCAGCTTCCCGGGGGCTCCGGGAAAACTGTTTTTT. It translates to CASSFPGAPGKLFF. The complete variable domain, with remaining parts taken from reference TRBV11-2 and TRBJ1-4, reads EAGVAQSPRYKIIEKRQSVAFWCNPISGHATLYWYQQILGQGPKLLIQFQNNGVVDDSQLPKDRFSAERLKGVDSTLKIQPAKLEDSAVYLCASSFPGAPGKLFFGSGTQLSVL.

V usage is TRBV6-5 and J usage is TRBJ1-5; D not resolved. V was pared by 4 bases and J by 6 bases, with 10 bases between. CDR1 is MNHEY and CDR2 is SVGAGI in the germline V gene. This CDR3 spans 13 amino acids. The CDR3 DNA follows: TGTGCCAGCAGTTTGTATCGGGGTCAGCCCCAGCATTTT. Protein: CASSLYRGQPQHF.

The rearrangement joins TRBV28 to TRBJ1-2; 10 nucleotides align to TRBD1. This CDR3 contains 13 residues. Germline V gene lookup returns CDR1 MDHEN and CDR2 SYDVKM. With V trimmed by 10 bases and J by 3 bases, 5 bases remained unmatched. The CDR3 sequence: CATRQGADYGYTF. The DNA for the CDR3 is TGTGCCACCCGACAGGGGGCCGACTATGGCTACACCTTC.

Concerning this clone: One end of the junction varies from germline; a read error may be responsible. The V and J genes are TRBV28 and TRBJ1-2; D gene uncertain. The CDR3 has 11 residues. Germline loops: CDR1 MDHEN, CDR2 SYDVKM. The CDR3 coding sequence is TGTGCCAGCAGGTCGTTTGAATCTTTGGTTTTC. This gives the protein CASRSFESLVF.

The chain uses TRBV6-5 and TRBJ1-4, with 9 bases aligning to TRBD1. Trimming took 6 bases from V and 5 from J; bases not matched to a gene: 7. Germline V CDR1 and CDR2: MNHEY, SVGAGI. The CDR3 runs to 15 residues. Here the CDR3 reads CASSVTGGRNEKLFF. For the CDR3, the DNA is TGTGCCAGCAGCGTCACAGGGGGCAGGAATGAAAAACTGTTTTTT.

The chain recombines TRBV9 with TRBJ1-2; D call uncertain. Trimming took off 0 bases at V and 2 bases at J, with 8 bases between the two ends. Germline V lookup: CDR1 SGDLS, CDR2 YYNGEE. CDR3 length equals 14 residues. CDR3 amino acids: CASSVGRANYGYTF. In nucleotides, the CDR3 is TGTGCCAGCAGCGTAGGGAGGGCGAACTATGGCTACACCTTC.

This rearrangement joins TRBV28 to TRBJ1-1, with 8 bases identical to TRBD1. V shed 9 bases, J shed 9 bases, and the junction held 12 bases outside the gene matches. In germline, CDR1 is MDHEN, CDR2 SYDVKM. CDR3 size: 13 residues. In nucleotides, the CDR3 is TGTGCCAGTATGCTGGGACAGGATGGAAAAGCTTTCTTT. The encoded protein is CASMLGQDGKAFF.